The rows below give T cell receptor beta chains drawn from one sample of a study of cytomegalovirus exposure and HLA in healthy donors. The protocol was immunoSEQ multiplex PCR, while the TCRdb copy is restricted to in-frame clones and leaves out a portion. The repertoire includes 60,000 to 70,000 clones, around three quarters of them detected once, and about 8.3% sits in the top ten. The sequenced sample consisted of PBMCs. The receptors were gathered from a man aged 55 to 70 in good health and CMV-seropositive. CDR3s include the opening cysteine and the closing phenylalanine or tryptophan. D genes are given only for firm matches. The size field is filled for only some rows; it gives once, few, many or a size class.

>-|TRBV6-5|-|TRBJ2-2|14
CASSYPGVTGELFF
TGTGCCAGCAGTTACCCGGGAGTCACCGGGGAGCTGTTTTTT
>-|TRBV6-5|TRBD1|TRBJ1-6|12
CASRQGPSPLHF
TGTGCCAGCCGACAGGGCCCTTCACCCCTCCACTTT
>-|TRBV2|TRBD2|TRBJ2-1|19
CASSEFLGPSSGGINEQFF
TGTGCCAGCAGTGAATTTCTGGGCCCGTCTAGCGGGGGGATCAATGAGCAGTTCTTC
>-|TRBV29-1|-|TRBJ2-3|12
CSVDPHTDTQYF
TGCAGCGTTGATCCCCACACAGATACGCAGTATTTT
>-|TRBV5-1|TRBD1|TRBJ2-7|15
CASSHRQGGSYEQYF
TGCGCCAGCAGCCACCGACAGGGGGGTTCCTACGAGCAGTACTTC
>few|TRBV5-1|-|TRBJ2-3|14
CASSLRQHTDTQYF
TGCGCCAGCAGTTTAAGACAGCACACAGATACGCAGTATTTT
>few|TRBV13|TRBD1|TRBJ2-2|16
CASSSDGTENTGELFF
TGTGCCAGCAGCTCAGATGGGACAGAGAACACCGGGGAGCTGTTTTTT
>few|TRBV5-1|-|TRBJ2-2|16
CASRPTATSNTGELFF
TGCGCCAGCAGACCTACAGCTACTTCGAACACCGGGGAGCTGTTTTTT
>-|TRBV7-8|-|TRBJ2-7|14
CASSFGGPPYEQYF
TGTGCCAGCAGCTTCGGAGGGCCCCCCTACGAGCAGTACTTC
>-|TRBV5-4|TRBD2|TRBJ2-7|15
CASSLRLAGGYEQYF
TGTGCCAGCAGCTTGAGGTTAGCGGGAGGCTACGAGCAGTACTTC
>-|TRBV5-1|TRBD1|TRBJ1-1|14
CASSSQGADTEAFF
TGCGCCAGCAGCTCTCAGGGGGCGGACACTGAAGCTTTCTTT
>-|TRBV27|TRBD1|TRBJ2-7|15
CASSLTGQGSYEQYF
TGTGCCAGCAGTTTAACGGGACAGGGTTCCTACGAGCAGTACTTC
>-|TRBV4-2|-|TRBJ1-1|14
CASREAALNTEAFF
TGTGCCAGCAGAGAAGCCGCTTTGAACACTGAAGCTTTCTTT
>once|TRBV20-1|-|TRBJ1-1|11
CSATGPIEAFF
TGCAGTGCTACAGGGCCAATTGAAGCTTTCTTT
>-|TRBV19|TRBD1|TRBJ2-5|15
CASSSLGTAKETQYF
TGTGCCAGTAGTTCACTCGGGACAGCCAAAGAGACCCAGTACTTC
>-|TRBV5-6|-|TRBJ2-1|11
CASSFGLREFF
TGTGCCAGCAGCTTCGGACTCCGGGAGTTCTTC
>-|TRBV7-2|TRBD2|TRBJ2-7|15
CASSLGTSGSYEQYF
TGTGCCAGCAGCTTAGGAACTAGCGGCTCCTACGAGCAGTACTTC
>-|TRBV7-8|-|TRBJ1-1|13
CASSIQENTEAFF
TGTGCCAGCAGCATTCAGGAGAACACTGAAGCTTTCTTT
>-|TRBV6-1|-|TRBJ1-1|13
CASSVGINPEAFF
TGTGCCAGCAGTGTTGGCATCAACCCTGAAGCTTTCTTT
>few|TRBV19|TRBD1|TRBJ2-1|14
CASSTDRGGNEQFF
TGTGCCAGTAGTACGGACAGGGGAGGCAATGAGCAGTTCTTC
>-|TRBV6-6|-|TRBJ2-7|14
CASSPFSPRKEQYF
TGTGCCAGCAGCCCCTTCTCTCCCCGTAAAGAGCAGTACTTC
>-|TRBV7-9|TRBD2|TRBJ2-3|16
CASSWGTSGKGDTQYF
TGTGCCAGCAGCTGGGGGACTAGCGGGAAGGGAGATACGCAGTATTTT
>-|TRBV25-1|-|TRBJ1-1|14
CASSEGWTEIEAFF
TGTGCCAGCAGTGAAGGTTGGACAGAGATCGAAGCTTTCTTT
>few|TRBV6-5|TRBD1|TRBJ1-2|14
CASSYRDRGYGYTF
TGTGCCAGCAGTTACCGGGACAGGGGGTATGGCTACACCTTC
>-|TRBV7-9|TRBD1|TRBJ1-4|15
CASSLTGQDGEKLFF
TGTGCCAGCAGCTTAACGGGACAGGACGGAGAAAAACTGTTTTTT
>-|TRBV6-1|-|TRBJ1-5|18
CASSERGGGAVSNQPQHF
TGTGCCAGCAGTGAAAGAGGTGGAGGGGCTGTGAGCAATCAGCCCCAGCATTTT
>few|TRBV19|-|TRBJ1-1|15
CASSIGRLTNTEAFF
TGTGCCAGTAGTATAGGGCGACTCACGAACACTGAAGCTTTCTTT
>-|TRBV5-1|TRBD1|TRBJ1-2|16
CASSMNPGQGANGYTF
TGCGCCAGCAGCATGAACCCGGGACAGGGGGCGAATGGCTACACCTTC
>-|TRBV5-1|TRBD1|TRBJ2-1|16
CASSWGTGGSYNEQFF
TGCGCCAGCAGCTGGGGGACAGGAGGTTCCTACAATGAGCAGTTCTTC
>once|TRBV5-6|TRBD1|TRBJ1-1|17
CASSLWTGVGWDTEAFF
TGTGCCAGCAGCCTCTGGACAGGGGTAGGTTGGGACACTGAAGCTTTCTTT
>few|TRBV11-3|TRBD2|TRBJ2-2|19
CASSYGTSGSRSITGELFF
TGTGCCAGCAGCTACGGGACTAGCGGGTCGAGAAGCATTACCGGGGAGCTGTTTTTT
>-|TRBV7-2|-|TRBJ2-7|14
CASSFGGLNYEQYF
TGTGCCAGCAGCTTCGGCGGCCTAAACTACGAGCAGTACTTC
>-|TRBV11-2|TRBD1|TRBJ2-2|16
CASSPGTGGRTGELFF
TGTGCCAGCAGCCCCGGGACAGGGGGAAGGACCGGGGAGCTGTTTTTT
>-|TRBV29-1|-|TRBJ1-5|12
CSVKGGNQPQHF
TGCAGCGTTAAGGGGGGCAATCAGCCCCAGCATTTT
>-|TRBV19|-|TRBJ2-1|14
CASSPGQNYNEQFF
TGTGCCAGTTCGCCGGGACAAAACTACAATGAGCAGTTCTTC
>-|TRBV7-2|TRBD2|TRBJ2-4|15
CASSLTSGAKNIQYF
TGTGCCAGCAGCTTGACTAGCGGGGCCAAAAACATTCAGTACTTC
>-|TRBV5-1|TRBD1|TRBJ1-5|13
CASSLDRGQPQHF
TGCGCCAGCAGCTTGGACAGGGGTCAGCCCCAGCATTTT
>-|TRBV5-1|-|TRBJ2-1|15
CASSSGGGLYNEQFF
TGCGCCAGCAGCTCTGGTGGGGGACTTTACAATGAGCAGTTCTTC
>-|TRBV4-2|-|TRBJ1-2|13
CASSQGHNYGYTF
TGTGCCAGCAGCCAGGGGCATAACTATGGCTACACCTTC
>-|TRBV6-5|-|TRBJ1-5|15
CASSLGRAGNQPQHF
TGTGCCAGCAGTTTGGGCAGGGCTGGCAATCAGCCCCAGCATTTT
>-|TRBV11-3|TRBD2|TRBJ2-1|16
CASSLWTSGRRGEQFF
TGTGCCAGCAGCCTGTGGACTAGCGGGAGGAGGGGTGAGCAGTTCTTC
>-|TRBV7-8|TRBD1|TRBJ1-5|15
CASSSGQVEDQPQHF
TGTGCCAGCAGCTCAGGACAGGTCGAGGATCAGCCCCAGCATTTT
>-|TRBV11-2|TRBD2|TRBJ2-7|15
CASSLAGGSSYEQYF
TGTGCCAGCAGCTTAGCGGGAGGCAGCTCCTACGAGCAGTACTTC
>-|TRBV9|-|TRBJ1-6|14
CASSVGQTASPLHF
TGTGCCAGCAGCGTAGGGCAGACAGCTTCACCCCTCCACTTT
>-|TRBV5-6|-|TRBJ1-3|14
CASSFPGSGNTIYF
TGTGCCAGCAGCTTCCCAGGGTCTGGAAACACCATATATTTT
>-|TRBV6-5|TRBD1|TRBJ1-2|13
CASSYRQGDGYTF
TGTGCCAGCAGTTATCGCCAGGGGGACGGCTACACCTTC
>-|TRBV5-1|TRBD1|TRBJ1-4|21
CASSFRPKGGTGSSTNEKLFF
TGCGCCAGCAGCTTCCGACCGAAAGGCGGGACAGGGAGTTCAACTAATGAAAAACTGTTTTTT
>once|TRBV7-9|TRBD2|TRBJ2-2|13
CASNRGDTGELFF
TGTGCCAGCAACCGGGGGGACACCGGGGAGCTGTTTTTT
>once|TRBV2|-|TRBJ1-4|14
CASSRQGLNEKLFF
TGTGCCAGCAGTCGGCAGGGTCTTAATGAAAAACTGTTTTTT
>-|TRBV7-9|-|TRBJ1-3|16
CASSLTGTSTGNTIYF
TGTGCCAGCAGCTTAACCGGGACATCTACTGGAAACACCATATATTTT
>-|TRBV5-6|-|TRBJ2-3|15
CASSLNVGFTDTQYF
TGTGCCAGCAGCTTGAACGTCGGTTTTACAGATACGCAGTATTTT
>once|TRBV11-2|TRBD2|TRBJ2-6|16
CASSPDRGAGANVLTF
TGTGCCAGCAGCCCCGATCGGGGGGCTGGGGCCAACGTCCTGACTTTC
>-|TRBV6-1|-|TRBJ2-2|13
CASTQPGPGELFF
TGTGCCAGCACTCAGCCAGGTCCCGGGGAGCTGTTTTTT
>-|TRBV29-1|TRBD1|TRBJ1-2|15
CSVEGGDRGGYGYTF
TGCAGCGTTGAAGGGGGAGACAGGGGGGGGTATGGCTACACCTTC